This passage covers 15 T cell receptor beta chains from one sample sequenced in a study of blood T cell repertoires in COVID-19. Method: immunoSEQ multiplex PCR; TCRdb's copy keeps in-frame clones and lacks some. The profile shows about 310,000 clones, 85% of them singletons. Sequenced material: PBMCs or T cells enriched from blood (not recorded which). These receptors all stem from a woman in her twenties or thirties who had been exposed to COVID-19.

V gene TRBV5-1 combines with J gene TRBJ1-1; D perhaps matches TRBD1 (6 bases). Germline V gene lookup returns CDR1 SGHRS and CDR2 YFSETQ. The CDR3 contains 15 residues. Trimming took off 4 bases at V and 4 bases at J, with 17 bases between the two ends. The CDR3 DNA sequence: TGCGCCAGCAGCCTTCCCGGGACAATCGGCACTGAAGCTTTCTTT. It translates to CASSLPGTIGTEAFF.

The chain is built from TRBV5-4 and TRBJ2-6, with TRBD1 as a possible D gene (6 bases). V dropped 4 bases and J dropped 0 bases, with 14 bases sitting between them. This CDR3 is built from 17 residues. From germline, CDR1 is SGHNT and CDR2 YYREEE (reference sequence). DNA of the CDR3: TGTGCCAGCAGCACGAGGACAGCCCACTCTGGGGCCAACGTCCTGACTTTC. This encodes CASSTRTAHSGANVLTF.

The chain uses TRBV5-1 and TRBJ2-1, with 7 nucleotides matching TRBD1. The V and J ends lost 1 base and 5 bases, in that order; junction bases with no gene match: 9. The CDR3 has 16 amino acids. The germline gives CDR1 SGHRS, CDR2 YFSETQ. The CDR3 reads CASSLTGEISDNEQFF. CDR3 DNA sequence: TGCGCCAGCAGCTTGACAGGGGAGATCTCAGACAATGAGCAGTTCTTC.

On this clone: This same CDR3 is encoded by further DNA sequences in the sample. V gene TRBV19 combines with J gene TRBJ2-3; 8 bases align to TRBD1. The CDR3 runs to 14 residues. V lost 5 bases, J lost 1 base, and 2 bases stayed unmatched. Germline V gene sequence: CDR1 LNHDA, CDR2 SQIVND (reference sequence). CDR3 protein: CASSLGQGTDTQYF. The CDR3 DNA sequence: TGTGCCAGTAGTTTGGGACAGGGCACAGATACGCAGTATTTT.

The CDR3 nucleotides read TGTGCCAGCAGTTACACAGGGGACTATGGCTACACCTTC. Its protein product is CASSYTGDYGYTF. The rearrangement links TRBV6-2 or TRBV6-3 to TRBJ1-2, with 7 bases identical to TRBD1. The ends lost 2 bases at V and 3 bases at J; junction bases unmatched: 0. From germline, CDR1 is MNHEY and CDR2 SVGEGT. This CDR3 is built from 13 residues.

This chain connects TRBV27 to TRBJ1-1, with a weak D call TRBD1 (5 bases). Trimming left V 2 bases short and J 1 base short, with 11 bases between. The length of the CDR3 is 15 residues. The germline V gene encodes CDR1 MNHEY and CDR2 SMNVEV (reference sequence). The CDR3 protein is CASSLGQGANTEAFF. The CDR3 DNA follows: TGTGCCAGCAGTTTAGGGCAGGGCGCGAACACTGAAGCTTTCTTT.

V gene TRBV6-2 or TRBV6-3 combines with J gene TRBJ1-5; no definite D call. V gave up 4 bases and J gave up 5 bases, with 9 bases separating them. The germline V gene encodes CDR1 MNHEY and CDR2 SVGEGT. The CDR3 consists of 13 residues. In nucleotides, the CDR3 is TGTGCCAGCAGTTTCACGGCGGATCAGCCCCAGCATTTT. Translation gives CASSFTADQPQHF.

This rearrangement joins TRBV7-2 to TRBJ1-4, with D tentatively TRBD1 (5 bases). The V gene lost 3 bases and the J gene lost 8 bases, with 13 bases spanning the gap. CDR1 is SGHTA and CDR2 is FQGNSA in the germline V gene. This CDR3 has 14 residues. CDR3 sequence reads: CASSFRGSGEKLFF. In DNA form, the CDR3 reads TGTGCCAGCAGCTTCCGGGGGTCGGGCGAAAAACTGTTTTTT.

This rearrangement joins TRBV24-1 to TRBJ1-5; 10 bases match TRBD1. The CDR3 has 14 amino acids. Germline V gene data show CDR1 as KGHDR and CDR2 as SFDVKD. The trim removed 7 bases at V and 4 bases at J, leaving 3 bases unmatched. The chain's CDR3 is CATRGTGANQPQHF. The CDR3 nucleotides read TGTGCCACCAGGGGGACAGGGGCGAATCAGCCCCAGCATTTT.

The genes are TRBV29-1 and TRBJ1-4, with 9 bases aligning to TRBD1. The CDR3 consists of 13 residues. Germline lookup yields CDR1 SQVTM and CDR2 ANQGSEA. V lost 5 bases to trimming and J lost 8 bases; unmatched junction nucleotides: 6. CDR3 sequence: CSVRDRVFEKLFF. Written as DNA, the CDR3 is TGCAGCGTTAGGGACAGGGTTTTCGAAAAACTGTTTTTT.

The rearrangement links TRBV28 to TRBJ1-1; 8 bases are a match to TRBD1. Germline CDR1 MDHEN, CDR2 SYDVKM. CDR3 length: 15 residues. The V gene end was trimmed by 5 bases and the J gene end by 7 bases; junction bases not matched to a gene: 12. The CDR3 region is CASSEGQVGPGEAFF. CDR3 sequence (DNA): TGTGCCAGCAGTGAGGGACAGGTAGGGCCGGGTGAAGCTTTCTTT.

V gene TRBV6-4 combines with J gene TRBJ1-1; tentative D call: TRBD1 (5 bases). V was pared by 4 bases and J by 6 bases, with 18 bases between. The CDR3 is 15 amino acids. Germline V gene lookup returns CDR1 MRHNA and CDR2 SNTAGT. In DNA, the CDR3 is TGTGCCAGCAGTGCCCCGACAGCTAACCTCGCTGAAGCTTTCTTT. Its translation is CASSAPTANLAEAFF.

V is TRBV28 and J is TRBJ1-1; a weak D match, TRBD1 (5 bases). The germline gives CDR1 MDHEN, CDR2 SYDVKM. The germline V and J ends were trimmed by 4 bases and 4 bases, with 13 bases remaining between them. The CDR3 has 14 residues. CDR3 bases: TGTGCCAGCAGTTCCCCCCCGGGGGGCACTGAAGCTTTCTTT. Its protein product is CASSSPPGGTEAFF.

The rearrangement uses TRBV30 and TRBJ1-1, with TRBD1 matching 12 bases. The V gene's germline CDR1 is GTSNPN and CDR2 SVGIG (reference sequence). This CDR3 is 16 amino acids long. CDR3 sequence reads: CASAGTGGRSATEAFF. In DNA form, the CDR3 reads TGTGCATCCGCCGGGACAGGGGGCAGAAGCGCGACTGAAGCTTTCTTT.

This chain joins TRBV5-4 and TRBJ1-2, with D tentatively TRBD1 (6 bases). In germline, CDR1 is SGHNT, CDR2 YYREEE (reference sequence). The ends were cut back, 0 bases at V and 4 bases at J, with 13 bases in the middle. The CDR3 has 15 amino acids. CDR3 region: CASSLDSARGYGYTF. In DNA form, the CDR3 reads TGTGCCAGCAGCTTGGATTCGGCCAGGGGCTATGGCTACACCTTC. The full variable domain, with the rest looked up from reference TRBV5-4 and TRBJ1-2, is ETGVTQSPTHLIKTRGQQVTLRCSSQSGHNTVSWYQQALGQGPQFIFQYYREEENGRGNFPPRFSGLQFPNYSSELNVNALELDDSALYLCASSLDSARGYGYTFGSGTRLTVV.